The 32 T cell receptor beta chains in this list originate from one sample, sequenced in a study of blood T cell repertoires in COVID-19. Profiled with immunoSEQ multiplex PCR; TCRdb holds only in-frame clones, not every one. This sample yields roughly 130,000 clones, of which around 90% are seen a single time; approximately 2.4% belongs to the top ten. Source material: peripheral blood. These receptors were obtained from a human donor with COVID-19, enrolled during active disease. The donor label of this sample is uncertain.

This clone has just one count. The chain links TRBV5-5 to TRBJ2-7, with D uncertain. This CDR3 contains 14 residues. Deletions cut 2 bases from V and 5 bases from J, with 14 bases between. Germline loops: CDR1 SGHKS, CDR2 YYEKEE (reference sequence). The CDR3 region is CASSFFGGRNEQYF. The CDR3 DNA sequence: TGTGCCAGCAGCTTCTTCGGCGGCCGGAACGAGCAGTACTTC.

The chain recombines TRBV3-1 (or the pseudogene TRBV3-2) with TRBJ2-5; 9 nucleotides match TRBD1. V trimming: 0 bases; J trimming: 2 bases; junction bases outside the gene matches: 4. This CDR3 comprises 16 residues. Germline CDR1 reads LGHDT; CDR2 reads YNNKEL (reference sequence). The CDR3: CASSQDLGQGQETQYF. The DNA of the CDR3 is TGTGCCAGCAGCCAAGATCTTGGACAGGGGCAAGAGACCCAGTACTTC.

This chain connects TRBV2 to TRBJ2-5; 8 nucleotides line up with TRBD1. The CDR3 has 15 amino acids. The trim removed 6 bases at V and 5 bases at J, leaving 11 bases unmatched. Germline V lookup: CDR1 SNHLY, CDR2 FYNNEI. The CDR3 bases are TGTGCCAGCAGCACATTCGGACAGGGCGGGGAGACCCAGTACTTC. Translated, it gives CASSTFGQGGETQYF.

This clone showed up just a few times. This chain links TRBV11-2 with TRBJ1-5; the D gene is possibly TRBD1 (6 bases). Germline V gene sequence: CDR1 SGHAT, CDR2 FQNNGV. Trimming removed 4 bases from V and 9 bases from J, with 16 bases in between. The CDR3 covers 14 residues. CDR3 DNA: TGTGCCAGCAGCTCGGGACACGGGGATCGGCCCCAGCATTTT. Residues: CASSSGHGDRPQHF.

The chain recombines TRBV18 with TRBJ2-1, with 10 positions matching TRBD2. Losses at the gene ends were 6 bases for V and 5 bases for J; bases not matched to a gene: 10. CDR1 and CDR2 (germline): KGHSH, LQKENI. The CDR3 spans 16 residues. CDR3 DNA: TGTGCCAGCTCGCGACTTGAACTAGCGGGAAACAATGAGCAGTTCTTC. Its translation: CASSRLELAGNNEQFF. The full variable domain, rest sourced from reference TRBV18 and TRBJ2-1, is NAGVMQNPRHLVRRRGQEARLRCSPMKGHSHVYWYRQLPEEGLKFMVYLQKENIIDESGMPKERFSAEFPKEGPSILRIQQVVRGDSAAYFCASSRLELAGNNEQFFGPGTRLTVL.

Comment on this clone: Compared with germline, one end of the junction differs, possibly owing to a read error. The rearrangement joins TRBV29-1 to TRBJ2-7; D uncertain. There are 9 residues in the CDR3. Per the germline V gene, CDR1 is SQVTM and CDR2 is ANQGSEA. Written as DNA, the CDR3 is TGCAGCGTTGATAAGTTCAGGTCCTTC. Amino acids: CSVDKFRSF.

V and J are TRBV6-6 and TRBJ1-4; 12 bases align to TRBD1. Losses at the gene ends were 6 bases for V and 12 bases for J; bases not matched to a gene: 8. The CDR3 consists of 14 residues. CDR1 is MNHNY, CDR2 SVGAGI, per germline (reference sequence). CDR3 amino acids: CASRAGQGAGELFF. The CDR3 DNA is TGTGCCAGCAGGGCGGGACAGGGGGCGGGGGAACTGTTTTTT.

There are a few counts of this clone. The CDR3 reads CASSGSTGGNEKLFF. The CDR3 bases are TGCGCCAGCAGCGGTTCTACAGGGGGTAATGAAAAACTGTTTTTT. The chain joins TRBV10-1 to TRBJ1-4; TRBD1 agrees at 8 bases. The germline V gene has CDR1 WNHNN and CDR2 SYGVQD (reference sequence). V trimming: 6 bases; J trimming: 4 bases; junction bases outside the gene matches: 7. This CDR3 has 15 amino acids.

Only a few counts were recorded for this clone. The CDR3 DNA reads as TGTGCCACGGGACAGCAGTACCAAGAGACCCAGTACTTC. It is translated as CATGQQYQETQYF. The chain employs TRBV19 and TRBJ2-5; 7 bases are shared with TRBD1. This CDR3 is built from 13 residues. Germline CDR1 and CDR2: LNHDA and SQIVND (reference sequence). V gave up 10 bases and J gave up 0 bases; unmatched junction bases: 5.

The V and J genes are TRBV12-3 or TRBV12-4 and TRBJ1-1, with 8 bases lining up with TRBD1. V dropped 6 bases and J dropped 1; count of bases not matched to a gene: 1. This CDR3 contains 13 residues. Here the CDR3 DNA reads TGTGCCAGCAGGGGGACAGGGAACACTGAAGCTTTCTTT. Translation: CASRGTGNTEAFF.

This chain connects TRBV19 to TRBJ1-1, with a weak D call TRBD1 (5 bases). Trimming stripped 8 bases from V and 1 base from J, with 17 bases between. There are 15 residues in the CDR3. CDR1 and CDR2 from the germline V gene are LNHDA and SQIVND (reference sequence). The CDR3 coding sequence is TGTGCCAGTCGAAGTGTAGGCAGGGAGAACACTGAAGCTTTCTTT. Protein: CASRSVGRENTEAFF.

This rearrangement joins TRBV3-1 (or the pseudogene TRBV3-2) to TRBJ2-1; unclear D gene. Per the germline V gene, CDR1 is LGHDT and CDR2 is YNNKEL (reference sequence). The CDR3 sequence is 13 residues long. Trimming left V 4 bases short and J 5 bases short, with 9 bases between. CDR3 amino acids: CASSPIPHNEQFF. For the CDR3, the DNA is TGTGCCAGCAGCCCTATCCCCCACAATGAGCAGTTCTTC.

The J gene is TRBJ2-2, the V gene TRBV18, with D perhaps TRBD1 (6 bases). CDR1 KGHSH and CDR2 LQKENI come from the germline V gene. The CDR3 extends over 15 amino acids. The V end was cut by 0 bases, the J end by 5 bases, with 10 bases between. Here the CDR3 reads CASSPPGQGTGELFF. In DNA, the CDR3 is TGTGCCAGCTCACCACCGGGGCAGGGGACCGGGGAGCTGTTTTTT.

The chain couples TRBV7-2 to TRBJ2-2, with a possible D match to TRBD1 (6 bases). The CDR3 is 16 amino acids. CDR1 and CDR2 from the germline V gene are SGHTA and FQGNSA. V shed 6 bases and J shed 4 bases, with 18 bases lying between them. CDR3 amino acids: CASSSNSRQVTGELFF. For the CDR3, the DNA is TGTGCCAGCAGTTCTAACAGCCGACAGGTCACCGGGGAGCTGTTTTTT.

The gene calls are TRBV5-1 and TRBJ2-7, with 12 bases fitting TRBD2. From germline, CDR1 is SGHRS and CDR2 YFSETQ. V was pared by 0 bases and J by 6 bases, with 4 bases of the junction left unmatched. This CDR3 spans 15 amino acids. CDR3 bases: TGCGCCAGCAGCTTGGCCCCTAGCGGGGGGGGCGAGCAGTACTTC. Its protein product is CASSLAPSGGGEQYF.

The chain couples TRBV6-6 to TRBJ1-6; possible D gene TRBD1, 6 bases. Trimming removed 4 bases from V and 3 bases from J, with 7 bases in between. CDR3 length: 14 residues. Germline loops: CDR1 MNHNY, CDR2 SVGAGI (reference sequence). The CDR3 DNA follows: TGTGCCAGCAGTTGGGACAACTATAATTCACCCCTCCACTTT. Translated: CASSWDNYNSPLHF.

V is TRBV5-1 and J is TRBJ1-3, with 11 bases aligning to TRBD1. This CDR3 region has 15 residues. Germline V gene data show CDR1 as SGHRS and CDR2 as YFSETQ. The J segment lost 3 bases and the V segment lost 3 bases, leaving 2 bases of the junction unmatched. CDR3 nucleotide sequence: TGCGCCAGCAGCTACGGGACAGGGGGTGGAAACACCATATATTTT. This codes for CASSYGTGGGNTIYF.

The gene calls are TRBV30 and TRBJ2-7; 7 nucleotides match TRBD1. There are 16 residues in the CDR3. The germline CDR1 and CDR2 sequences are GTSNPN and SVGIG (reference sequence). Unmatched junction bases numbered 10, after V lost 0 bases and J lost 2 bases. The CDR3 is CAWSVRAGTETYEQYF. CDR3 DNA sequence: TGTGCCTGGAGTGTACGCGCCGGGACAGAGACCTACGAGCAGTACTTC.

Only one count was recorded for this clone. The chain is built from TRBV7-6 and TRBJ1-5; 7 positions match TRBD1. Trimming at V came to 0 bases and at J to 1 base, leaving 3 bases not matched to a gene. Germline CDR1 is SGHVS and CDR2 is FNYEAQ. This CDR3 region has 16 residues. The CDR3 sequence: CASSLAPGGSNQPQHF. In DNA form, the CDR3 reads TGTGCCAGCAGCTTAGCGCCAGGGGGGAGCAATCAGCCCCAGCATTTT.

CDR3 sequence reads: CASSQAGQRGETQYF. For the CDR3, the DNA is TGTGCCAGCAGTCAGGCTGGACAGCGGGGAGAGACCCAGTACTTC. The gene calls are TRBV6-5 and TRBJ2-5; D perhaps matches TRBD2 (7 bases). The CDR3 runs 15 residues. Deletions cut 5 bases from V and 4 bases from J, with 17 bases between. The germline V gene encodes CDR1 MNHEY and CDR2 SVGAGI.

This sequence joins TRBV2 and TRBJ1-5; 10 bases agree with TRBD1. This CDR3 has 15 residues. Trimming cost V 6 bases and J 9 bases; bases outside gene matches: 11. Germline CDR1 SNHLY, CDR2 FYNNEI. The CDR3 protein is CASRPGTGDLGPQHF. As DNA, the CDR3 is TGTGCCAGCAGGCCCGGGACAGGGGACCTGGGGCCCCAGCATTTT.

CDR3 nucleotides: TGTGCCAGTAGTATTGGGGGGGATGATTACAATGAGCAGTTCTTC. Translating it yields CASSIGGDDYNEQFF. The chain couples TRBV19 to TRBJ2-1; 7 positions match TRBD2. This CDR3 has 15 residues. V was pared by 3 bases and J by 4 bases, with 6 bases of the junction left unmatched. Germline CDR1 LNHDA, CDR2 SQIVND (reference sequence).

The gene calls are TRBV30 and TRBJ1-5; D unresolved. Trimming took 4 bases from V and 4 from J, leaving 14 bases between them. The CDR3 is made up of 14 amino acids. Germline CDR1 and CDR2: GTSNPN and SVGIG (reference sequence). The CDR3 DNA follows: TGTGCCTGGACCGCGAGGCCGCGGAATCAGCCCCAGCATTTT. Amino acids: CAWTARPRNQPQHF.

This chain joins TRBV6-4 and TRBJ1-4, with TRBD1 matching 8 bases. J lost 11 bases, V lost 3 bases, and 14 bases had no gene match. The CDR3 sequence is 16 residues long. The germline CDR1 and CDR2 sequences are MRHNA and SNTAGT. The CDR3 bases are TGTGCCAGCAGTGAATCAACGGGGACAGGCCTCGAGAAACTGTTTTTT. It yields the protein CASSESTGTGLEKLFF.

This clone turned up a few times. The CDR3: CASRQVNTEAFF. CDR3 DNA sequence: TGTGCCAGTAGACAGGTAAACACTGAAGCTTTCTTT. The V gene is TRBV19, the J gene TRBJ1-1; TRBD1 is a possible D gene (5 bases). The germline V and J ends were trimmed by 6 bases and 2 bases, with 7 bases remaining between them. The CDR3 totals 12 residues. Germline CDR1 and CDR2: LNHDA and SQIVND (reference sequence).

V gene TRBV2 combines with J gene TRBJ1-6; D is ambiguous. Germline V lookup: CDR1 SNHLY, CDR2 FYNNEI. Trimming pared 5 bases from V and 11 bases from J, leaving 16 bases between. CDR3 length: 14 amino acids. CDR3 bases: TGTGCCAGCAGTCCCGAGCGGTCGGAACCACCCCTCCACTTT. Protein product: CASSPERSEPPLHF.

The genes are TRBV2 and TRBJ1-5; no reliable D call. Trimming took off 4 bases at V and 4 bases at J, with 8 bases between the two ends. Germline CDR1 SNHLY, CDR2 FYNNEI. This CDR3 comprises 13 residues. The CDR3 coding sequence is TGTGCCAGCAGTGTTGACGGGAATCAGCCCCAGCATTTT. Its protein product is CASSVDGNQPQHF.

The chain couples TRBV7-3 to TRBJ1-1; D remains unclear. The CDR3 consists of 13 residues. In germline, CDR1 is SGHTA, CDR2 FQGTGA. Between the trimmed V and J ends, which lost 5 bases and 3 bases, there was a span of 10 bases. The CDR3 DNA is TGTGCCAGCAGCACAACGCGGGACACTGAAGCTTTCTTT. As protein: CASSTTRDTEAFF.

V and J are TRBV5-1 and TRBJ1-2, with D maybe TRBD1 (6 bases). The CDR3 has 15 residues. CDR1 and CDR2 from the germline V gene are SGHRS and YFSETQ. V was pared by 6 bases and J by 3 bases, with 18 bases between. In DNA form, the CDR3 reads TGCGCCAGCACCACTTCGACAGGAATTGACTATGGCTACACCTTC. It translates to CASTTSTGIDYGYTF.

This clone was seen only once. The chain couples TRBV6-5 to TRBJ2-5, with D possibly matching TRBD2 (5 bases). CDR1 MNHEY and CDR2 SVGAGI come from the germline V gene. The CDR3 runs to 13 residues. V was cut by 0 bases and J by 3 bases, with 5 bases left in between. The CDR3 spells CASSYSEEETQYF. The CDR3 bases are TGTGCCAGCAGTTACTCGGAGGAAGAGACCCAGTACTTC.

V usage is TRBV6-1 and J usage is TRBJ2-3; 14 nucleotides line up with TRBD2. Germline loops: CDR1 MNHNS, CDR2 SASEGT. After removal of 2 bases from V and 5 bases from J, the junction contained 9 bases not matched to a gene. The CDR3 covers 18 residues. CDR3 sequence reads: CASSESGTSGGRRDTQYF. CDR3 DNA sequence: TGTGCCAGCAGTGAATCTGGGACTAGCGGGGGCCGTAGAGATACGCAGTATTTT.

The V gene is TRBV5-1, the J gene TRBJ2-3; D is perhaps TRBD2 (5 bases). Trimming shortened V by 0 bases and J by 1 base, and 6 bases separated the two germline ends. CDR1 is SGHRS, CDR2 YFSETQ, per germline. The length of the CDR3 is 14 residues. The CDR3 protein is CASSLGTGTDTQYF. The DNA of the CDR3 is TGCGCCAGCAGCTTGGGGACTGGCACAGATACGCAGTATTTT.